A selection of T cell receptor beta chains follows, all from one sample in a study of cytomegalovirus exposure and HLA in healthy donors. The assay was immunoSEQ multiplex PCR, and TCRdb's table has in-frame clones only and misses some. This table has 130,000 or so clones, 70% to 80% appearing once. The sequencing input was PBMCs. All receptors come from a man aged 45-65 years in good health and CMV-seronegative. Each CDR3 is given without its conserved first and last residue. Fields, in order: D gene, CDR3 length, clone size, V gene, J gene, CDR3 protein. D genes are given only for firm matches. Some rows mark clone size as missing; the rest say once, few, many or name a class of expanded clone.

d_call: -
cdr3_length: 11
clone_size: -
v_call: TRBV7-9
j_call: TRBJ1-2
cdr3_aa: ASSSQDSSGYT

d_call: -
cdr3_length: 11
clone_size: -
v_call: TRBV2
j_call: TRBJ2-5
cdr3_aa: ASSPGLQEAQY

d_call: -
cdr3_length: 13
clone_size: -
v_call: TRBV18
j_call: TRBJ2-5
cdr3_aa: ASSPPGANQETQY

d_call: TRBD1
cdr3_length: 13
clone_size: -
v_call: TRBV19
j_call: TRBJ2-1
cdr3_aa: ASSDGDRAYNEQF

d_call: -
cdr3_length: 13
clone_size: -
v_call: TRBV19
j_call: TRBJ1-1
cdr3_aa: ASSASETGRHEAF

d_call: TRBD2
cdr3_length: 13
clone_size: -
v_call: TRBV4-2
j_call: TRBJ2-2
cdr3_aa: ASSQGTRDTGELF

d_call: -
cdr3_length: 13
clone_size: -
v_call: TRBV7-2
j_call: TRBJ2-3
cdr3_aa: ASSLALGGADTQY

d_call: -
cdr3_length: 12
clone_size: -
v_call: TRBV11-2
j_call: TRBJ1-5
cdr3_aa: ASSLDPGNQPQH

d_call: TRBD2
cdr3_length: 13
clone_size: -
v_call: TRBV7-3
j_call: TRBJ2-1
cdr3_aa: ASRRDSGSYNEQF

d_call: TRBD2
cdr3_length: 15
clone_size: -
v_call: TRBV5-4
j_call: TRBJ2-2
cdr3_aa: ASSLGGFAGGTGELF

d_call: -
cdr3_length: 11
clone_size: few
v_call: TRBV28
j_call: TRBJ2-2
cdr3_aa: ASSRRNTGELF

d_call: TRBD2
cdr3_length: 13
clone_size: -
v_call: TRBV5-4
j_call: TRBJ2-5
cdr3_aa: ASSQAGGPQETQY

d_call: TRBD1
cdr3_length: 13
clone_size: -
v_call: TRBV28
j_call: TRBJ2-7
cdr3_aa: ASSAPGQGAYEQY

d_call: TRBD1
cdr3_length: 12
clone_size: -
v_call: TRBV2
j_call: TRBJ1-2
cdr3_aa: ASSGVRGSYGYT

d_call: TRBD1
cdr3_length: 14
clone_size: -
v_call: TRBV25-1
j_call: TRBJ2-1
cdr3_aa: ASSDSGQVGTNEQF

d_call: TRBD2
cdr3_length: 15
clone_size: -
v_call: TRBV7-2
j_call: TRBJ2-7
cdr3_aa: ASSRYWTSGSLYEQY

d_call: -
cdr3_length: 13
clone_size: -
v_call: TRBV28
j_call: TRBJ2-3
cdr3_aa: ASSLVGSRSDTQY

d_call: -
cdr3_length: 9
clone_size: few
v_call: TRBV20-1
j_call: TRBJ2-1
cdr3_aa: SASGSGEQF

d_call: -
cdr3_length: 14
clone_size: -
v_call: TRBV6-1
j_call: -
cdr3_aa: ASSELSRGNIGELF

d_call: -
cdr3_length: 14
clone_size: -
v_call: TRBV12-2
j_call: TRBJ2-7
cdr3_aa: ASRLVGRGQAYEQY

d_call: -
cdr3_length: 12
clone_size: -
v_call: TRBV6-5
j_call: TRBJ1-5
cdr3_aa: ASSYSEGYQPQH

d_call: TRBD1
cdr3_length: 13
clone_size: once
v_call: TRBV18
j_call: TRBJ2-3
cdr3_aa: ASSPGQGRTDTQY

d_call: TRBD2
cdr3_length: 13
clone_size: -
v_call: TRBV30
j_call: TRBJ2-2
cdr3_aa: AWSVLAGSTGELF

d_call: TRBD2
cdr3_length: 12
clone_size: -
v_call: TRBV5-8
j_call: TRBJ2-1
cdr3_aa: ASSRGLAYNEQF

d_call: TRBD1
cdr3_length: 13
clone_size: -
v_call: TRBV6-1
j_call: TRBJ1-1
cdr3_aa: ASSAANRGYTEAF

d_call: TRBD1
cdr3_length: 13
clone_size: -
v_call: TRBV7-9
j_call: TRBJ2-1
cdr3_aa: ASSSNRGYDNEQF

d_call: -
cdr3_length: 12
clone_size: -
v_call: TRBV6-6
j_call: TRBJ2-1
cdr3_aa: ASSYSDSPDEQF